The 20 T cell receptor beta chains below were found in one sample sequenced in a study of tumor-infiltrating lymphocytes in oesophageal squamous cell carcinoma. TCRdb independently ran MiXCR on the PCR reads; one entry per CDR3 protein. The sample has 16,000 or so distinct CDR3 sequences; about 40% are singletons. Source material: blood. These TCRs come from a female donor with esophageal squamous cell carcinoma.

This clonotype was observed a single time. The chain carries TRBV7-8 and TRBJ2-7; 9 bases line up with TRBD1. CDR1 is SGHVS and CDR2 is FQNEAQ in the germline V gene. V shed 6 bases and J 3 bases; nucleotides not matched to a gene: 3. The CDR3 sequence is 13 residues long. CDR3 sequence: CASRRDRDYEQYF. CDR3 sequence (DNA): TGTGCCAGCAGAAGGGACAGGGACTACGAGCAGTACTTC.

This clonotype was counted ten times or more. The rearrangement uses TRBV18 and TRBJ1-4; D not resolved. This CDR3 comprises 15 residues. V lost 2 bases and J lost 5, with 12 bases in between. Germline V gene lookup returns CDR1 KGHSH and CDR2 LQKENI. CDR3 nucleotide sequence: TGTGCCAGCTCACCATTCGAGGGATCGAATGAAAAACTGTTTTTT. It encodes CASSPFEGSNEKLFF.

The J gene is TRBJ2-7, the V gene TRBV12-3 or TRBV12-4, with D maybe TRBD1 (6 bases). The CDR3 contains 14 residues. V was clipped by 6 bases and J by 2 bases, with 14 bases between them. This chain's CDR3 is CASSSWTETYEQYF. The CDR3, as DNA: TGTGCCAGCAGCTCATGGACAGAGACCTACGAGCAGTACTTC.

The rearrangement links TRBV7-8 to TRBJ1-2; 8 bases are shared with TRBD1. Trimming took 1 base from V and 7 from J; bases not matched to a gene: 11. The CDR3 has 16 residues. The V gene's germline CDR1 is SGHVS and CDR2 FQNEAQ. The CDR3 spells CASSLEGGGQETGYTF. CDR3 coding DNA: TGTGCCAGCAGCTTAGAAGGGGGGGGACAGGAGACTGGCTACACCTTC.

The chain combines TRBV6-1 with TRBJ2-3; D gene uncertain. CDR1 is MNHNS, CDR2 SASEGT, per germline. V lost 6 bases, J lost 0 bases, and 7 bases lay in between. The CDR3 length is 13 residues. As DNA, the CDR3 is TGTGCCAGCAGGGAACAGAGCACAGATACGCAGTATTTT. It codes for CASREQSTDTQYF.

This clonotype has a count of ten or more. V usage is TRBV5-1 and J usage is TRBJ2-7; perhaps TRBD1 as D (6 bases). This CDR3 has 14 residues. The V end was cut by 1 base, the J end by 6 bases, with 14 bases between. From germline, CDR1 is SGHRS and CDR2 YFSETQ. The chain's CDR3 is CASSLLAGAGEQYF. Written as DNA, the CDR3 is TGCGCCAGCAGCTTGTTGGCAGGGGCGGGCGAGCAGTACTTC.

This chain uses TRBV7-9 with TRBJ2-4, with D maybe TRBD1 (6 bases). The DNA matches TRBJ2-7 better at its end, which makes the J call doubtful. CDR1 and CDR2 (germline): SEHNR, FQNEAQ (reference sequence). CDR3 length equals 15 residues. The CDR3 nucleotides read TGTGCCAGCAGCCCCACCAGGGACAAGGTCGACGAGCAGTACTTC. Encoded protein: CASSPTRDKVDEQYF.

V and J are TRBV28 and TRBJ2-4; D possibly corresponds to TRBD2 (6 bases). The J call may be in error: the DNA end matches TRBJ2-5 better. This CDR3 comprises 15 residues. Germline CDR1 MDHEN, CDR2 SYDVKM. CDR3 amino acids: CASSSPGLKGETQYF. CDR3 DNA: TGTGCCAGCAGCAGCCCGGGACTCAAAGGGGAGACCCAGTACTTC.

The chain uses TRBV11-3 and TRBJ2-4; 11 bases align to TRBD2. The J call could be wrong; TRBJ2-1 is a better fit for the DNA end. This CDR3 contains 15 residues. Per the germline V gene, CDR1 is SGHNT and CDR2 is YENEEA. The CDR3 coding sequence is TGTGCCAGCAGACCGGGACTAGCGGAATACAATGAGCAGTTCTTC. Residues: CASRPGLAEYNEQFF.

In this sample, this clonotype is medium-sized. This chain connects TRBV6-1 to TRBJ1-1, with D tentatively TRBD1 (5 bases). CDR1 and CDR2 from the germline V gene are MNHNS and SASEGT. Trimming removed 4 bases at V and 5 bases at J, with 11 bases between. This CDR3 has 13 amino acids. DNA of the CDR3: TGTGCCAGCAGTGCGGGGGTTGATACTGAAGCTTTCTTT. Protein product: CASSAGVDTEAFF.

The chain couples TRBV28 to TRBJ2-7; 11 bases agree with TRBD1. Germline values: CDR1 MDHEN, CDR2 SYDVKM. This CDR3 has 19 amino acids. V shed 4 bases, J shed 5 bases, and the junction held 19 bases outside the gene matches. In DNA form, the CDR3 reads TGTGCCAGCAGTTCCACTTTCAAAGACGGGACAGGGGGTGGCGACGAGCAGTACTTC. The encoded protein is CASSSTFKDGTGGGDEQYF.

In nucleotides, the CDR3 is TGTGCCAGCAGCCAAGGGGATACGCAGTATTTT. Protein sequence: CASSQGDTQYF. This chain uses TRBV7-6 with TRBJ2-3; D is undetermined. The CDR3 length is 11 residues. Trimming left V 5 bases short and J 6 bases short, with 6 bases between. Per germline, CDR1 SGHVS and CDR2 FNYEAQ. The full variable domain, completed using reference TRBV7-6 and TRBJ2-3, is GAGVSQSPRYKVTKRGQDVALRCDPISGHVSLYWYRQALGQGPEFLTYFNYEAQQDKSGLPNDRFSAERPEGSISTLTIQRTEQRDSAMYRCASSQGDTQYFGPGTRLTVL.

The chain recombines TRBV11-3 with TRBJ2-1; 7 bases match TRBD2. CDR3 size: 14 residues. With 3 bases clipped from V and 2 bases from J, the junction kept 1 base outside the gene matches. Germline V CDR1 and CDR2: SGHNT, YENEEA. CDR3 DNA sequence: TGTGCCAGCAGCTTGGGGGGGGCCTACAATGAGCAGTTCTTC. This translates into CASSLGGAYNEQFF.

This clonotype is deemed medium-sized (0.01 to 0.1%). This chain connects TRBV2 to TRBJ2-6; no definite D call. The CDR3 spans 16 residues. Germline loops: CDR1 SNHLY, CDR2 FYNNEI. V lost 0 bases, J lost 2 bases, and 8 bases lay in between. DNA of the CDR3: TGTGCCAGCAGTGAAGCGTGGCAGACTGGGGCCAACGTCCTGACTTTC. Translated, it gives CASSEAWQTGANVLTF.

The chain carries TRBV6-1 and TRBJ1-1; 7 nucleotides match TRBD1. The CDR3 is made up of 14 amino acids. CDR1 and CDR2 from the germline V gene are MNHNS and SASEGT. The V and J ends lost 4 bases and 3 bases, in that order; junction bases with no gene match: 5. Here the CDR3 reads CASSAGGLDTEAFF. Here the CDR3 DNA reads TGTGCCAGCAGTGCAGGGGGATTAGACACTGAAGCTTTCTTT.

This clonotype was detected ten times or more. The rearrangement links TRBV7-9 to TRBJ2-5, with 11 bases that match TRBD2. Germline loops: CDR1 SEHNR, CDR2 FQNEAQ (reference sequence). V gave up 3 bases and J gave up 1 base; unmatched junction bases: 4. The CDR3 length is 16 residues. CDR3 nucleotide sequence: TGTGCCAGCAGCTTGGGGACTAGCGGACTCCAAGAGACCCAGTACTTC. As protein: CASSLGTSGLQETQYF.

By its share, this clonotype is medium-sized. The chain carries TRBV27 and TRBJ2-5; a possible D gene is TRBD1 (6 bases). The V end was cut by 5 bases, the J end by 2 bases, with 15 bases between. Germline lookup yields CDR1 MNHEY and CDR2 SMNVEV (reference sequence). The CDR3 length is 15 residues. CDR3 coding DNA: TGTGCCAGCAGTCGTTCTAGGGGGAAACAAGAGACCCAGTACTTC. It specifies CASSRSRGKQETQYF.

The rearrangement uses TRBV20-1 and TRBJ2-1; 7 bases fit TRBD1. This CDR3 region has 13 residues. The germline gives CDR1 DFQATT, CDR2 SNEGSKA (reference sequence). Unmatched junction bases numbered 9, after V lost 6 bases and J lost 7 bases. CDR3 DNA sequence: TGCAGTGCGTCCGGGACAGTACCTAATGAGCAGTTCTTC. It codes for CSASGTVPNEQFF.

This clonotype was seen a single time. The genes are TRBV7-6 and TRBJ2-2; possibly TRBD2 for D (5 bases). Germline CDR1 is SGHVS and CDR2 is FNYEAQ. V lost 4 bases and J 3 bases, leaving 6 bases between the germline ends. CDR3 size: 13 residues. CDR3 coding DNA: TGTGCCAGCAGCTCGGGATACACCGGGGAGCTGTTTTTT. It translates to CASSSGYTGELFF.

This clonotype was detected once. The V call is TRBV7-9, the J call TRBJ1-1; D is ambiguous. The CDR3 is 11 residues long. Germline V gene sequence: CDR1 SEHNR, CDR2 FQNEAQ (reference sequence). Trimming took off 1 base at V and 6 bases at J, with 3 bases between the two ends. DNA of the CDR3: TGTGCCAGCAGCTTAGAGGCTGAAGCTTTCTTT. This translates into CASSLEAEAFF.